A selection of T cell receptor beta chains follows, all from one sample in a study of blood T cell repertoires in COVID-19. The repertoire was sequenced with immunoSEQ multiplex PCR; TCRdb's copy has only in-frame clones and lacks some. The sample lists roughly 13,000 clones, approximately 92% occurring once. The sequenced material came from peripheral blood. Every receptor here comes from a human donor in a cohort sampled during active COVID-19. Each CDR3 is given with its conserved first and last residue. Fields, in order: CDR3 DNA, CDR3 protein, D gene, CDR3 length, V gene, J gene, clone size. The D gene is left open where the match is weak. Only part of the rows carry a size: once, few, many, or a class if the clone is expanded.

TGTGCCAGCAGCCCGCAGGGGACACCCCTTAGTTTGACCAATGAGCAGTTCTTC,CASSPQGTPLSLTNEQFF,-,18,TRBV9,TRBJ2-1,-
TGTGCCAGCAGCACCCGACAGGGGGCGAACCGGGCCACAGATACGCAGTATTTT,CASSTRQGANRATDTQYF,TRBD1,18,TRBV6-2/TRBV6-3,TRBJ2-3,-
TGTGCCACCAGCAGATCGACAGGGAAGAACGAAAAACTGTTTTTT,CATSRSTGKNEKLFF,TRBD1,15,TRBV15,TRBJ1-4,-
TGCAGTGGACAGGCAGGGCCCGAGCAGTACTTC,CSGQAGPEQYF,-,11,TRBV20-1,TRBJ2-7,-
TGTGCCAGCGGGACTCTTAGGACAGGGGCCTACGAGCAGTACTTC,CASGTLRTGAYEQYF,TRBD1,15,TRBV6-5,TRBJ2-7,-
TGCGCCAGCAGCTTGGCCGCGCAGGGGGCGGGCGGCTACACCTTC,CASSLAAQGAGGYTF,TRBD1,15,TRBV5-1,TRBJ1-2,-
TGCGCCAGCAGCCAAGGAGCCGGGGTATATGGCTACACCTTC,CASSQGAGVYGYTF,-,14,TRBV4-1,TRBJ1-2,-
TGTGCCAGCAGTAGCGGGGGGGCCCTTTTCCAAGAGACCCAGTACTTC,CASSSGGALFQETQYF,TRBD2,16,TRBV6-2/TRBV6-3,TRBJ2-5,-
TGTGCCAGCAGCACAGGAGATGAAAAACTGTTTTTT,CASSTGDEKLFF,-,12,TRBV11-2,TRBJ1-4,-
TGTGCCAGCAGCTCTAGACAGGGCGCCTACGAGCAGTACTTC,CASSSRQGAYEQYF,TRBD1,14,TRBV7-2,TRBJ2-7,-
TGTGCCAGCAGCCTTTCGGGGAGCTCCTATGGCTACACCTTC,CASSLSGSSYGYTF,-,14,TRBV28,TRBJ1-2,-
TGCAGCGTTGTAGGACAGCCCCGGAGTGATGGCTACACCTTC,CSVVGQPRSDGYTF,-,14,TRBV29-1,TRBJ1-2,-
TGTGCCAGCAGTCCCCCAGGGGGCGACGGCTACACCTTC,CASSPPGGDGYTF,TRBD1,13,TRBV12-3/TRBV12-4,TRBJ1-2,-
TGTGCCAGCAGTTTAGATCGGACAGGGGGTCAAAGAGAGACCCAGTACTTC,CASSLDRTGGQRETQYF,TRBD1,17,TRBV28,TRBJ2-5,once
TGTGCCAGCAGCCAAACTAGCGGACCTTACACCGGGGAGCTGTTTTTT,CASSQTSGPYTGELFF,TRBD2,16,TRBV3-1/TRBV3-2,TRBJ2-2,-
TGTGCCAGCAGTGTAGGAGGGGGCCCGAGTTCACCCCTCCACTTT,CASSVGGGPSSPLHF,TRBD1,15,TRBV2,TRBJ1-6,-
TGTGCCAGCAGCGAGACAGGGCCCCAAGAGACCCAGTACTTC,CASSETGPQETQYF,TRBD1,14,TRBV7-3,TRBJ2-5,-
TGTGCCAGCAGCCACCCCCTGGGTGGGGCCTCCTACAATGAGCAGTTCTTC,CASSHPLGGASYNEQFF,-,17,TRBV5-8,TRBJ2-1,-
TGTGCCAGCAGCTTAGGTGGGCTCGGTTCACCCCTCCACTTT,CASSLGGLGSPLHF,-,14,TRBV7-6,TRBJ1-6,-
TGTGCCAGTAGTACTCTAGCGGAGAGCACAGATACGCAGTATTTT,CASSTLAESTDTQYF,TRBD2,15,TRBV19,TRBJ2-3,-
TGTGCCAGCAGGCCCGGGACTGCGAACACTGAAGCTTTCTTT,CASRPGTANTEAFF,-,14,TRBV28,TRBJ1-1,-
TGCGCCAGCAGCAGGACTAGCGGGAGTTTGGACGAGCAGTACTTC,CASSRTSGSLDEQYF,TRBD2,15,TRBV5-1,TRBJ2-7,-
TGTGCCAGCAGCTTAGGACACATGATGGTTGAAGCTTTCTTT,CASSLGHMMVEAFF,-,14,TRBV7-9,TRBJ1-1,-
TGCGCCAGCAGTTTTCCTTACAATGAGCAGTTCTTC,CASSFPYNEQFF,-,12,TRBV5-1,TRBJ2-1,-
TGTGCCAGCAGACAGAGAGAGACCCAGTACTTC,CASRQRETQYF,-,11,TRBV27,TRBJ2-5,-
TGTGCCAGTAGTATCACCGGGACAGGGGGCAAAGCTTTCTTT,CASSITGTGGKAFF,TRBD1,14,TRBV19,TRBJ1-1,few
TGTGCCAGCAGTGCCACCACGGGACATAAAGAGCAGTACTTC,CASSATTGHKEQYF,-,14,TRBV27,TRBJ2-7,-
TGTGCCAGCAGCGCCCACTACCGTACAGATACGCAGTATTTT,CASSAHYRTDTQYF,-,14,TRBV2,TRBJ2-3,-
TGTGCCAGCAGCCGTTTGGGAGGCCAGCCCCAGCATTTT,CASSRLGGQPQHF,-,13,TRBV11-2,TRBJ1-5,-
TGTGCCAGCAGTTCCCGGGCTAGCGGGGGGGAAGAGACCCAGTACTTC,CASSSRASGGEETQYF,TRBD2,16,TRBV28,TRBJ2-5,-
TGTGCCAGCAGCCGTAACGAGGGACTAGCAAGAGATACGCAGTATTTT,CASSRNEGLARDTQYF,TRBD2,16,TRBV13,TRBJ2-3,-
TGTGCCAGCTCGGAGGGACCGCCCGGGGAGCTGTTTTTT,CASSEGPPGELFF,-,13,TRBV11-3,TRBJ2-2,-
TGTGCCAGCAGTTACTCGGAAGGCGGGGGGTCCTACGAGCAGTACTTC,CASSYSEGGGSYEQYF,TRBD2,16,TRBV6-5,TRBJ2-7,-